The clone carrying this TCR beta chain was picked up many times. This record comes from a study of T cells after yellow fever vaccination. Across the whole study: Preparation of fractions with low cell numbers was performed using SMART-Seq v4 Ultra Low Input.

MiXCR was run by TCRdb on the 5' RACE reads, yielding one entry per CDR3 protein. The sample consists of about 26,000 distinct CDR3 sequences, 5.5% of them appearing once. Trimming removed 4 bases from V and 5 bases from J; junction bases left unmatched: 10. CDR3 length: 16 residues. Overall study results and limits: Weaker in magnitude, the secondary response showed a faster peak on day 5 versus 15.

The receptor was derived from a man under 40 who received the YFV17D yellow fever vaccine. The V gene is TRBV12-3 or TRBV12-4, the J gene TRBJ2-2; TRBD2 aligns across 7 bases. Here the sequenced sample was PBMCs, either bulk or a sorted T-cell subset (CD4+, CD8+, memory, or dextramer-sorted; not recorded which), taken 15 days after the yellow fever booster vaccination. The CDR3 is CASSYRGSGKTGELFF. DNA of the CDR3: TGTGCCAGCAGTTATCGTGGCAGCGGGAAAACCGGGGAGCTGTTTTTT.